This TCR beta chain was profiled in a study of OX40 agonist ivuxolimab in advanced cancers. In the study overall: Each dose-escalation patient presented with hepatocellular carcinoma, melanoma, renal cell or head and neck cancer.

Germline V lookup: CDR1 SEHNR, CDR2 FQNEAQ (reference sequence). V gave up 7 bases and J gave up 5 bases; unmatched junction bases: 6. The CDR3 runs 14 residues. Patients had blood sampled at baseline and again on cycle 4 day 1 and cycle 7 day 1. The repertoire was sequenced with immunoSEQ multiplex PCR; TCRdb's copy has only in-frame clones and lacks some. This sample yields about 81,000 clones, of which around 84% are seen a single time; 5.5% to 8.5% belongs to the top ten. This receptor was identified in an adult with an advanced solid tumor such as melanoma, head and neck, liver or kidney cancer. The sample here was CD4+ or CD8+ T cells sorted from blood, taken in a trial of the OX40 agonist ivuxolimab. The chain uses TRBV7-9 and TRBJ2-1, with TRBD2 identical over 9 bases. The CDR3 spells CASKVAGVNNEQFF. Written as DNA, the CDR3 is TGTGCCAGCAAAGTAGCGGGAGTGAACAATGAGCAGTTCTTC. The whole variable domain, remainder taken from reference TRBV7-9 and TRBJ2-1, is DTGVSQNPRHKITKRGQNVTFRCDPISEHNRLYWYRQTLGQGPEFLTYFQNEAQLEKSRLLSDRFSAERPKGSFSTLEIQRTEQGDSAMYLCASKVAGVNNEQFFGPGTRLTVL.